This T cell receptor beta chain is from a study of blood T cell repertoires in COVID-19. Trimming cost V 2 bases and J 2 bases, with 4 bases left between them. Germline V gene lookup returns CDR1 KGHDR and CDR2 SFDVKD. The CDR3 sequence is 13 residues long. Authors' analysis steps: For nucleated cells, counts were estimated from reference gene primer amplification. TCRdb's table, derived via immunoSEQ multiplex PCR, lists solely in-frame clones and lacks some. That table supplies the V and J calls and clone size; D and trimming were determined from the DNA. In the table there are about 410,000 clones, around 90% of which are singletons.

Sequences were obtained from PBMCs or T cells enriched from blood (not recorded which). The sequence derives from a man aged 18 to 29 who had recovered from COVID-19. V is TRBV24-1 and J is TRBJ2-3, with D hard to call. In nucleotides, the CDR3 is TGTGCCACCAGTGATTCGTACACAGATACGCAGTATTTT. It codes for CATSDSYTDTQYF.